This TCR beta chain was retrieved from a study of radiotherapy plus CTLA-4 blockade in lung cancer (dated by TCRdb to the late 2010s). Notes on the research overall: Among enrolled patients, under 20% had an objective response and 30% to 35% reached disease control.

Libraries came from the immunoSEQ multiplex PCR assay. TCRdb retrieved this table from immuneACCESS and kept in-frame rearrangements only. Not all clones are present; in checked studies, unresolved V genes account for under half, and no reason is known for the remainder. Counted in this sample were roughly 75,000 clones; around 81% of them appeared once. The top ten hold over 20% of the sample. Including cysteine and phenylalanine, the CDR3 has 14 amino acids. The retained sequence is limited to the CDR3, 42 bases, with the frame set at the first base. The germline V gene specifies SGHDN as CDR1 and FVKESK as CDR2. The germline ends are 12 bases apart after V is trimmed by 1 base and J by 5 bases. In this sample, this clone turned up a few times. Its antigen target is currently unknown. Base qualities were left out, and no much larger clone turns up one base away. The study evaluated CTLA-4 blockade (ipilimumab) given together with focal radiation therapy in patients who had chemo-refractory metastatic non-small-cell lung cancer.

Paper-wide results and their limitations: Increased serum interferon-beta after radiation, together with early dynamic changes in blood T cell clones, were reported to be the strongest predictors of response. After treatment with radiotherapy and ipilimumab, TCR clones that originated in tumors expanded in peripheral blood.

The sequencing here drew on peripheral blood, taken from a patient treated with radiotherapy plus ipilimumab. The sequence came from a human donor with non-small cell lung cancer whose response to radiotherapy plus ipilimumab could not be evaluated. Some clones in this sample may be carry-over from other donors' samples. The V gene is TRBV14 and the J gene is TRBJ2-7; a tentative D call is TRBD1 (5 bases match). The CDR3: CASSQARQLNEQYF. The sequenced DNA is TGTGCCAGCAGCCAAGCTCGACAGTTGAACGAGCAGTACTTC.